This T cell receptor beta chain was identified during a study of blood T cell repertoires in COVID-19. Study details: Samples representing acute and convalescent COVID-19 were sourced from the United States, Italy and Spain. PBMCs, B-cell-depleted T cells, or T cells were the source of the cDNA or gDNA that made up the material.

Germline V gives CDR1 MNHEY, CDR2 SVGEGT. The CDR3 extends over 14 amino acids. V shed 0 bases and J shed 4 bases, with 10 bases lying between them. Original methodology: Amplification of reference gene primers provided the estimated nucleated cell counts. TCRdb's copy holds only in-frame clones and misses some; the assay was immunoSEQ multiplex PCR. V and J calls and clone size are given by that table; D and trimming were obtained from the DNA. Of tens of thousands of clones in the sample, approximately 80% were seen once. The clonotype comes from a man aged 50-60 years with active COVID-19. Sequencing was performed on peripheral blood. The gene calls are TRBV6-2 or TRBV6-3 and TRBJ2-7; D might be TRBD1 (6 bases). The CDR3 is CASSYSMDRYEQYF. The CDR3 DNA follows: TGTGCCAGCAGTTACTCGATGGACAGATACGAGCAGTACTTC.